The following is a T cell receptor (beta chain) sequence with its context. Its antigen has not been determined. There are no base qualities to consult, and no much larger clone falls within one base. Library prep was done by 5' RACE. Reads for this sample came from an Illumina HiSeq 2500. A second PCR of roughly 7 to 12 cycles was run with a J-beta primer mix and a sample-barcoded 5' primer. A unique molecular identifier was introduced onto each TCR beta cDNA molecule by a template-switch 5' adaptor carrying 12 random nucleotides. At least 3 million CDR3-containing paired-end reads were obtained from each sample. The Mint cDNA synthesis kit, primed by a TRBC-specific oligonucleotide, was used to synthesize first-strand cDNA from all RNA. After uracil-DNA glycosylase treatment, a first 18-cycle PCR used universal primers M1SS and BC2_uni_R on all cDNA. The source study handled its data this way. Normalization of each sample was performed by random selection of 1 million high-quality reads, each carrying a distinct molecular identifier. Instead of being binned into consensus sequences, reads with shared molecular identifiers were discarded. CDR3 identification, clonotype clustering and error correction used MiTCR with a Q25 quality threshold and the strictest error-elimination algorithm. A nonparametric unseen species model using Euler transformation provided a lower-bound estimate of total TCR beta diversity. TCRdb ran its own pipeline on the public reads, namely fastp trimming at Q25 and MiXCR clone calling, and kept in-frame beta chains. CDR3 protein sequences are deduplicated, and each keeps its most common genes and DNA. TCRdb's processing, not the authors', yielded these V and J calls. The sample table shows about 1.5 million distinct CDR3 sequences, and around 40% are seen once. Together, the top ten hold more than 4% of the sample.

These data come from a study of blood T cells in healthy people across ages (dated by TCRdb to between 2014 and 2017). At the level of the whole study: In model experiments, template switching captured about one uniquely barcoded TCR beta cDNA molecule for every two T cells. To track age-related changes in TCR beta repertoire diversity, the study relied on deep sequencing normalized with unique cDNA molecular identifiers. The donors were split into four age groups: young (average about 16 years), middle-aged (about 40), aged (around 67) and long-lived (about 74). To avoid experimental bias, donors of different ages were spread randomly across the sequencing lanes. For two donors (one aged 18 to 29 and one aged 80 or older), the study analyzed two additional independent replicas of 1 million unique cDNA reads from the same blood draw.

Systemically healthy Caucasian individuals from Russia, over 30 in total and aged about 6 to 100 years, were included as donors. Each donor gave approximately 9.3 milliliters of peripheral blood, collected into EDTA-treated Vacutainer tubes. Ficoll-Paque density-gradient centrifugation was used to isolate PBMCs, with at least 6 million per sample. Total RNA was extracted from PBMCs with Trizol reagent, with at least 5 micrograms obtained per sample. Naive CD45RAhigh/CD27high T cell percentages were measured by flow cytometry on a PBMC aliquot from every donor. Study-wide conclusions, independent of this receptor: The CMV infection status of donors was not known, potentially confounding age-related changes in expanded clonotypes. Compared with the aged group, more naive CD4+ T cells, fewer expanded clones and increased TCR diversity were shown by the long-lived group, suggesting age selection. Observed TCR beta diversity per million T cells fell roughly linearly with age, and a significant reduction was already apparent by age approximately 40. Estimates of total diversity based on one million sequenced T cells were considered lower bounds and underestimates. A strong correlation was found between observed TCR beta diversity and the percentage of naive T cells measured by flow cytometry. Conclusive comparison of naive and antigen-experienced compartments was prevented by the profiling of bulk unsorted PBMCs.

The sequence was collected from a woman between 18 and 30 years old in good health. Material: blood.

This receptor has the CDR3 CSARRPFHNEQFF. In nucleotide form, the sequence is TGCAGTGCTAGACGGCCCTTTCACAATGAGCAGTTCTTC. The V and J segments used are TRBV20-1 and TRBJ2-1, with the identity of the D gene unclear. The CDR3, from cysteine to phenylalanine, totals 13 residues. Here the CDR3 DNA is all that survives: 39 bases in frame from base 1. The germline ends are 10 bases apart after V is trimmed by 2 bases and J by 5 bases. In the germline V gene (reference sequence), CDR1 corresponds to DFQATT and CDR2 to SNEGSKA.